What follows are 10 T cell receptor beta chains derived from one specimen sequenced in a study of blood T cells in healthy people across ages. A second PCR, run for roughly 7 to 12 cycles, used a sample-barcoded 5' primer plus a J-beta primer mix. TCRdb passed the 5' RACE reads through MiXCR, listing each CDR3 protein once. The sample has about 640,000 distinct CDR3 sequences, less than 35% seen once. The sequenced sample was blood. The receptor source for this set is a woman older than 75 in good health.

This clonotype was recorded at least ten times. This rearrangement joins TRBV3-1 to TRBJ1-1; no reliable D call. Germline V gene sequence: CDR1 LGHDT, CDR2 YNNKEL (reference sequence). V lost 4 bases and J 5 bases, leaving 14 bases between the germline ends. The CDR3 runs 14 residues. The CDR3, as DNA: TGTGCCAGCAGCCCGTTCGGGGAAGGGACTGAAGCTTTCTTT. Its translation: CASSPFGEGTEAFF.

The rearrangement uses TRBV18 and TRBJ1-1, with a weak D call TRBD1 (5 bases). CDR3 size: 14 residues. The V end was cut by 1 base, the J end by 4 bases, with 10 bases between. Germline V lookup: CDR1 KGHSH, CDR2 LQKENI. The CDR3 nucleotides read TGTGCCAGCTCACCACAACAGGATGGCACTGAAGCTTTCTTT. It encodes CASSPQQDGTEAFF. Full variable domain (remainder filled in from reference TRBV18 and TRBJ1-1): NAGVMQNPRHLVRRRGQEARLRCSPMKGHSHVYWYRQLPEEGLKFMVYLQKENIIDESGMPKERFSAEFPKEGPSILRIQQVVRGDSAAYFCASSPQQDGTEAFFGQGTRLTVV.

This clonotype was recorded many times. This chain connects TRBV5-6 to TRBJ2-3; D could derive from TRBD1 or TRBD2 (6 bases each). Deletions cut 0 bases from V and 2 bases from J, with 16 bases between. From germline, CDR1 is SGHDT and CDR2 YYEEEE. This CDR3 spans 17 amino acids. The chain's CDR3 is CASSLEAGGPPTDTQYF. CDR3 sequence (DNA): TGTGCCAGCAGCTTGGAGGCCGGGGGCCCCCCCACAGATACGCAGTATTTT. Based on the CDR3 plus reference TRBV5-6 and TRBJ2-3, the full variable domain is DAGVTQSPTHLIKTRGQQVTLRCSPKSGHDTVSWYQQALGQGPQFIFQYYEEEERQRGNFPDRFSGHQFPNYSSELNVNALLLGDSALYLCASSLEAGGPPTDTQYFGPGTRLTVL.

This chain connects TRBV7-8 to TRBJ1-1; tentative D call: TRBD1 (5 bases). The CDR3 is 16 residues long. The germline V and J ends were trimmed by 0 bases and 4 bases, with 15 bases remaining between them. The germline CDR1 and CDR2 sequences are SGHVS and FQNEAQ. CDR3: CASSLAPAGMSTEAFF. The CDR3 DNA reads TGTGCCAGCAGCTTAGCGCCCGCAGGGATGAGCACTGAAGCTTTCTTT.

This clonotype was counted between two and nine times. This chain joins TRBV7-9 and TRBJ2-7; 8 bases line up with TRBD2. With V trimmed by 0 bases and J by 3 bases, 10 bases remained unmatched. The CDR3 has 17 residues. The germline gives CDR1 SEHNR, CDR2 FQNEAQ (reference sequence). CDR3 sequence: CASSLARGGQSCYEQYF. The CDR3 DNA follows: TGTGCCAGCAGCTTAGCGCGCGGGGGGCAGAGCTGCTACGAGCAGTACTTC.

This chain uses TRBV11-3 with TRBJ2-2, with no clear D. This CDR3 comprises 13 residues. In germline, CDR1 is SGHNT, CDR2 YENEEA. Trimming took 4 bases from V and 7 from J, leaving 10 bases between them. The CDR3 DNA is TGTGCCAGCAGCTGGCTCACTGACGGGGAGCTGTTTTTT. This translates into CASSWLTDGELFF.

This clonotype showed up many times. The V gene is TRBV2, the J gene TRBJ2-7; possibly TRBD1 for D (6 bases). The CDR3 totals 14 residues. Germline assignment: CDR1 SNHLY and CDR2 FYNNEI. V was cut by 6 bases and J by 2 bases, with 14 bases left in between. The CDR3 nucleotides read TGTGCCAGCAGGATTGACAGGTCCGCCTACGAGCAGTACTTC. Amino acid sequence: CASRIDRSAYEQYF. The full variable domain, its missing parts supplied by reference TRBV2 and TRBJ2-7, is EPEVTQTPSHQVTQMGQEVILRCVPISNHLYFYWYRQILGQKVEFLVSFYNNEISEKSEIFDDQFSVERPDGSNFTLKIRSTKLEDSAMYFCASRIDRSAYEQYFGPGTRLTVT.

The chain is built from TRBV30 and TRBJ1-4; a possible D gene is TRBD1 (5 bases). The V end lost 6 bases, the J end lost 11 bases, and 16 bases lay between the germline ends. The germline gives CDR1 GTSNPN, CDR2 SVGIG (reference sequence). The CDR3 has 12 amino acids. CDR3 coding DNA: TGTGCCTGCAACATGAGGGGTGGTAAACTGTTTTTT. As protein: CACNMRGGKLFF.

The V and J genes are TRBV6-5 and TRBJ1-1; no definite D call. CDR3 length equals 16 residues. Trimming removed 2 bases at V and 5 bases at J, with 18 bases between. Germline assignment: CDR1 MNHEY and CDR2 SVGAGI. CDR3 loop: CASSYRLHTGGTEAFF. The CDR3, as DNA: TGTGCCAGCAGTTACCGACTCCACACCGGAGGGACTGAAGCTTTCTTT.

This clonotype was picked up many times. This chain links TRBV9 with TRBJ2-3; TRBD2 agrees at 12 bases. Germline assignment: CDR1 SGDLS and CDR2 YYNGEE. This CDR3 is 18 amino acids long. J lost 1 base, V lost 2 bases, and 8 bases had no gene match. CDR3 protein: CASSVGPGLAGGTDTQYF. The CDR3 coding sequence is TGTGCCAGCAGCGTTGGCCCGGGACTAGCGGGTGGCACAGATACGCAGTATTTT.